The T cell receptor (beta chain) under discussion was sequenced for a study of T cells after yellow fever vaccination. This clonotype was found many times. Each CDR3 protein gets one entry after TCRdb re-called the 5' RACE reads with MiXCR. The sample contains some 350,000 distinct CDR3 sequences, around 4.1% of which appear only once. The V gene end was trimmed by 3 bases and the J gene end by 6 bases; junction bases not matched to a gene: 14. Germline V gives CDR1 SGDLS, CDR2 YYNGEE. CDR3 length: 17 residues. The J gene is TRBJ2-3, the V gene TRBV9, with 9 bases fitting TRBD2. This receptor was taken from a man younger than 35 who received the YFV17D yellow fever vaccine. The sample consisted of PBMCs, taken 5 days after the yellow fever booster vaccination. The CDR3 region is CASSAAPLTSGGDTQYF. CDR3 bases: TGTGCCAGCAGCGCCGCCCCCCTGACTAGCGGAGGGGATACGCAGTATTTT.